The text below deals with one TCR beta chain. Its target is not known. The sample comes from a study of shared clonotypes between healthy human individuals. Across the study: The donors, two women and three men, were aged 18 to 49. The study's findings and limits: Although depth was large, rarefaction showed that sequencing of the sorted subsets was incomplete. The expectation was that sequencing depth would affect clonotype sharing among donors.

V was cut by 7 bases and J by 4 bases, with 16 bases left in between. The CDR3 loop spans 14 amino acids. In germline, CDR1 is MNHEY, CDR2 SVGAGI. Terminally differentiated effector memory CD45RA+ cells were excluded from the naive CD8 cells, which were CD45RO-negative and positively selected for CCR7. The assay was run at deep level. The table came from immunoSEQ multiplex PCR; TCRdb's copy has only in-frame clones and leaves some out. Of about 2 million clones in the sample, just under 95% were seen once. Material: naive CD8+ T cells sorted from blood. The J gene is TRBJ1-2, the V gene TRBV6-5; possible D gene TRBD1, 5 bases. This receptor was obtained from a man younger than 35 in good health. In DNA, the CDR3 is TGTGCCAGCACCTATATGCAGGGAGGCTATGGCTACACCTTC. It specifies CASTYMQGGYGYTF.